Sequencing of this T cell receptor beta chain was carried out in a study of response to subunit inactivated influenza vaccine. This clonotype was observed at least ten times. Trimming shortened V by 1 base and J by 8 bases, and 15 bases separated the two germline ends. The CDR3 totals 14 residues. CDR1 and CDR2 from the germline V gene are SGHKS and YYEKEE (reference sequence). One entry per CDR3 protein, called by TCRdb with MiXCR from the RT-PCR reads. The sample holds 450,000 to 600,000 distinct CDR3 sequences, less than 10% seen once. This TCR came from a man aged 50 to 75 who received an inactivated influenza vaccine. The chain uses TRBV5-5 and TRBJ1-1, with a possible D match to TRBD1 (6 bases). Material: PBMCs from blood, obtained less than 30 months after vaccination. CDR3 protein: CASSLQGQLTEAFF. The CDR3 bases are TGTGCCAGCAGCTTGCAAGGACAGCTCACAGAAGCTTTCTTT.